This is a list of T cell receptor beta chains from one sample in a study of blood T cell repertoires in COVID-19. Libraries were prepared by immunoSEQ multiplex PCR; TCRdb keeps only in-frame clonotypes and omits some of them. The sample lists under 300,000 clones, roughly 88% occurring once. Sequenced: peripheral blood. The source is a man aged 25-45 years who had recovered from COVID-19. CDR3s include the opening cysteine and the closing phenylalanine or tryptophan. A D gene is named only where the DNA matches it firmly. Expanded clones get a size class; other rows say once, few or many, or leave the size out.

TRBV6-5	15	.	TRBJ1-6	.	TGTGCCAGCAGTAACACGGCCGACGGGGATTCACCCCTCCACTTT	CASSNTADGDSPLHF
TRBV5-5	15	.	TRBJ1-4	.	TGTGCCAGCAGCTTATGGGCAGGGGTTAATGAAAAACTGTTTTTT	CASSLWAGVNEKLFF
TRBV6-5	13	.	TRBJ1-2	once	TGTGCCAGCAGACAGACAGAAACCTATGGCTACACCTTC	CASRQTETYGYTF
TRBV12-1	15	.	TRBJ2-7	.	TGTGCCAGCAGCTTTGAGGGGGGGCCCTACTACGAGCAGTACTTC	CASSFEGGPYYEQYF
TRBV9	18	TRBD2	TRBJ2-3	.	TGTGCCAGCAGCGTTACTAGCGGGGGCAGCTTTAGCACAGATACGCAGTATTTT	CASSVTSGGSFSTDTQYF
TRBV9	15	TRBD1	TRBJ2-1	.	TGTGCCAGCAGCGTCGGGGACAGGGTTTACGGTGAGCAGTTCTTC	CASSVGDRVYGEQFF
TRBV27	14	.	TRBJ1-1	.	TGTGCCAGCACCATTGGGGGGGGCAGCACTGAAGCTTTCTTT	CASTIGGGSTEAFF
TRBV6-2/TRBV6-3	15	TRBD1	TRBJ1-2	once	TGTGCCAGCAGCACCCCGGAGACAGGGGTCTATGGCTACACCTTC	CASSTPETGVYGYTF
TRBV11-2	15	.	TRBJ1-5	.	TGTGCCAGCAGCCGTAGCGGGGGGCGCAATCAGCCCCAGCATTTT	CASSRSGGRNQPQHF
TRBV5-1	15	.	TRBJ2-3	.	TGCGCCAGCAGCTTGATCGGGGGGCGGACAGATACGCAGTATTTT	CASSLIGGRTDTQYF
TRBV19	13	.	TRBJ1-2	.	TGTGCCAGTAGACAGGTTCTTAACTATGGCTACACCTTC	CASRQVLNYGYTF
TRBV19	15	.	TRBJ2-2	.	TGTGCCAGTAGTCCCCTCCCAGGATACGGCGGGGAGCTGTTTTTT	CASSPLPGYGGELFF
TRBV25-1	14	.	TRBJ1-1	.	TGTGCCAGCAGTGGGACCGGGCGGGGCACTGAAGCTTTCTTT	CASSGTGRGTEAFF
TRBV19	14	.	TRBJ1-5	.	TGTGCCAGTAGTCTAGACAGGCTCAATCAGCCCCAGCATTTT	CASSLDRLNQPQHF
TRBV7-6	13	TRBD2	TRBJ2-1	.	TGTGCCAGCAGCTTCAATAGCGGGGGGGAGCAGTTCTTC	CASSFNSGGEQFF
TRBV24-1	14	.	TRBJ1-5	once	TGTGCCACCAGTGATTTCGGGGATAATCAGCCCCAGCATTTT	CATSDFGDNQPQHF
TRBV19	14	.	TRBJ1-3	.	TGTGCCAGTAGTAGAGGAAGCGCTGGAAACACCATATATTTT	CASSRGSAGNTIYF
TRBV12-5	13	TRBD1	TRBJ1-2	.	TGTGCTAGTGGTTTGGCTCAGGGGGATGGCTACACCTTC	CASGLAQGDGYTF
TRBV19	15	.	TRBJ1-2	.	TGTGCCAGTAGTACCACAGGTGTTTCAATGCATGGCTACACCTTC	CASSTTGVSMHGYTF
TRBV5-8	15	TRBD2	TRBJ2-1	many	TGTGCCAGCAGCTTGGGACTAGCGGCCGACAATGAGCAGTTCTTC	CASSLGLAADNEQFF
TRBV7-2	13	.	TRBJ2-2	.	TGTGCCAGCAGCTTAATTCCGGGCGGGGAGCTGTTTTTT	CASSLIPGGELFF
TRBV5-1	14	TRBD1	TRBJ1-3	.	TGCGCCAGCAGCCCGGGGACAGCGGGAAACACCATATATTTT	CASSPGTAGNTIYF
TRBV6-6	13	.	TRBJ1-5	.	TGTGCCAGCAGAGGACAGATGAATCAGCCCCAGCATTTT	CASRGQMNQPQHF
TRBV21-1	20	.	TRBJ1-6	.	TGTGCCAGCAGCAAAACGGGACAGGGGTCCGGCCCCCTTTCTAATTCACCCCTCCACTTT	CASSKTGQGSGPLSNSPLHF
TRBV25-1	11	.	TRBJ1-1	.	TGTGCCAACATCAGGTCCACTGAAGCTTTCTTT	CANIRSTEAFF
TRBV6-5	12	TRBD1	TRBJ2-7	.	TGTGCCAGCAGTCAGACAGGGGGCCCGCAGTACTTC	CASSQTGGPQYF
TRBV4-1	16	.	TRBJ2-3	.	TGCGCCAGCAGCCAAGGGTTGGTAGGGGACACAGATACGCAGTATTTT	CASSQGLVGDTDTQYF
TRBV27	13	TRBD1	TRBJ2-7	.	TGTGCCAGCAGTTACAGGGGGAGTCACGAGCAGTACTTC	CASSYRGSHEQYF
TRBV4-2	14	.	TRBJ1-4	.	TGTGCCAGCAGCCAAGCAGGGGTTGATGAAAAACTGTTTTTT	CASSQAGVDEKLFF
TRBV4-1	16	TRBD1	TRBJ1-5	.	TGCGCCAGCAGCCAAGTCCCCGGGACAGGGAATCAGCCCCAGCATTTT	CASSQVPGTGNQPQHF
TRBV5-5	9	.	TRBJ1-1	.	TGTGCCAGCCCAATCAGAGCTTTCTTT	CASPIRAFF
TRBV10-1	14	TRBD1	TRBJ1-2	.	TGCGCCAGCAGTGAGTCCGGACAGGTCTATGGCTACACCTTC	CASSESGQVYGYTF
TRBV24-1	14	.	TRBJ2-3	.	TGTGCCACCCACCTATCCCGCGTGCGGAATACGCAGTATTTT	CATHLSRVRNTQYF
TRBV20-1	16	.	TRBJ1-3	few	TGCAGTGCTAGTGGGCCTCTGCTGGTCTCTGGAAACACCATATATTTT	CSASGPLLVSGNTIYF
TRBV7-9	14	.	TRBJ2-3	.	TGTGCCAGCAGCGGTGACAGAAGTCCAGATACGCAGTATTTT	CASSGDRSPDTQYF
TRBV12-3/TRBV12-4	13	.	TRBJ2-1	.	TGTGCCAGCAGCCGGAGGTCCTACAATGAGCAGTTCTTC	CASSRRSYNEQFF
TRBV6-4	15	.	TRBJ2-1	.	TGTGCCAGCAGTGACCGGTCCTCATTCTACAATGAGCAGTTCTTC	CASSDRSSFYNEQFF
TRBV5-5	15	TRBD2	TRBJ2-2	.	TGTGCCAGCAGCCGGAGCGGGGCGAACACCGGGGAGCTGTTTTTT	CASSRSGANTGELFF
TRBV28	13	.	TRBJ2-7	once	TGTGCCAGCAGTTCTCCGACAGCCTACGAGCAGTACTTC	CASSSPTAYEQYF
TRBV7-2	16	TRBD2	TRBJ2-2	.	TGTGCCAGCAGCCTAGCACTAGCGGAGGCTACCGGGGAGCTGTTTTTT	CASSLALAEATGELFF
TRBV10-3	12	TRBD1	TRBJ1-3	.	TGTGCCATCCAGGGGGCGGGAAACACCATATATTTT	CAIQGAGNTIYF
TRBV4-1	14	.	TRBJ1-3	once	TGCGCCAGCAGTGAGCTTTTCTCTGGAAACACCATATATTTT	CASSELFSGNTIYF
TRBV13	12	.	TRBJ1-6	.	TGTGCCAGCAGCCGACATACCTCACCCCTCCACTTT	CASSRHTSPLHF
TRBV6-6	16	TRBD2	TRBJ2-7	.	TGTGCCAGCAGCCAACTAGCGGGGGGCCTCATATACGAGCAGTACTTC	CASSQLAGGLIYEQYF
TRBV30	14	.	TRBJ1-5	few	TGTGCCTGGAGTGTGGGGGGGGCAGGACAGCCCCAGCATTTT	CAWSVGGAGQPQHF
TRBV5-1	16	TRBD1	TRBJ2-7	.	TGCGCCAGCAGCTTTCCGGGACAGGGAGATCCCTACGAGCAGTACTTC	CASSFPGQGDPYEQYF
TRBV19	14	TRBD2	TRBJ2-7	few	TGTGCCAGTAGTCCAGGCGGGGGGGCGGGTGAGCAGTACTTC	CASSPGGGAGEQYF
TRBV7-8	15	.	TRBJ1-1	.	TGTGCCAGCAGCTCTTCCGTGGGTACAGGGTCTGAAGCTTTCTTT	CASSSSVGTGSEAFF
TRBV2	16	TRBD1	TRBJ1-1	.	TGTGCCAGCAGTGCACAGGGGGCGGTGGGGTCTTATGAAGCTTTCTTT	CASSAQGAVGSYEAFF
TRBV6-4	13	.	TRBJ1-2	.	TGTGCCAGCAGTGACGGGGAGCGGGACGGCTACACCTTC	CASSDGERDGYTF
TRBV4-3	15	.	TRBJ2-1	.	TGCGCCAGCAGCCAAGACCCCCCAGGGGCCGATGAGCAGTTCTTC	CASSQDPPGADEQFF
TRBV7-6	15	.	TRBJ1-6	.	TGTGCCAGCAGCGCCGACGGGGGGAAGGATTCACCCCTCCACTTT	CASSADGGKDSPLHF